This T cell receptor beta chain was retrieved from a study of memory CD4+ T cells and cytomegalovirus serostatus. Overall study: Healthy Belgian adult donors included under ten CMV-positive and about two dozen CMV-negative people.

Single viable CD3+CD4+CD8-CD45RO+ cells were sorted as the memory CD4+ T cells. Using immunoSEQ multiplex PCR, the repertoire was profiled, and TCRdb retains in-frame clones only, with some absent. The sample carries approximately 61,000 clones, about 81% recorded once. This CDR3 has 16 residues. Germline CDR1 reads SNHLY; CDR2 reads FYNNEI. V was clipped by 5 bases and J by 4 bases; unmatched bases: 8. The source is an adult in good health and CMV-seronegative. J is TRBJ1-5 and V is TRBV2, with TRBD1 identical over 10 bases. Input material: memory CD4+ T cells from blood. In nucleotides, the CDR3 is TGTGCCAGCAGTTACCGGACAGGGGGGATAAATCAGCCCCAGCATTTT. Encoded protein: CASSYRTGGINQPQHF.